This passage covers 4 T cell receptor beta chains from one sample sequenced in a study of graft-versus-host responses after intestinal transplantation. These receptors have no known antigen. Some clones are missing from TCRdb's copy, which holds only in-frame ones; the method was immunoSEQ multiplex PCR. The table lists fewer than 110,000 clones, about nine tenths of them singletons, with about 0.75% in the top ten. The sample consisted of unstimulated CD4+ T cells sorted from spleen or lymph node cells, taken before transplant. Receptor source: a human donor who was the organ donor for an intestinal transplant.

V and J are TRBV7-9 and TRBJ1-2; D unclear. The V and J ends lost 1 base and 6 bases respectively, with 9 bases between them. The CDR3 runs 13 residues. Germline V gene sequence: CDR1 SEHNR, CDR2 FQNEAQ (reference sequence). The CDR3 here is CASSLVSGNGYTF. As DNA, the CDR3 is TGTGCCAGCAGCTTAGTGTCTGGGAATGGCTACACCTTC.

The chain carries TRBV19 and TRBJ2-7; maybe TRBD2 (5 bases). This CDR3 region has 15 residues. V was trimmed by 7 bases and J by 0 bases, leaving 16 bases between them. Germline CDR1 reads LNHDA; CDR2 reads SQIVND (reference sequence). The DNA of the CDR3 is TGTGCCAGTAATATCGCGGTGGGGAGCTCCTACGAGCAGTACTTC. It is translated as CASNIAVGSSYEQYF.

The rearrangement uses TRBV4-2 and TRBJ1-3, with TRBD1 as a possible D gene (5 bases). In germline, CDR1 is LGHNA, CDR2 YNFKEQ. The germline V and J ends were trimmed by 1 base and 0 bases, with 13 bases remaining between them. The CDR3 sequence is 17 residues long. The CDR3 is CASSQGGTASSGNTIYF. The DNA of the CDR3 is TGTGCCAGCAGCCAAGGGGGGACGGCGAGCTCTGGAAACACCATATATTTT.

The chain recombines TRBV5-1 with TRBJ2-4; weak D call: TRBD1 (6 bases). There are 16 residues in the CDR3. V was trimmed by 1 base and J by 0 bases, leaving 11 bases between them. In germline, CDR1 is SGHRS, CDR2 YFSETQ. The CDR3 DNA reads as TGCGCCAGCAGCTTGCAAGGGGGTGCAGCCAAAAACATTCAGTACTTC. This codes for CASSLQGGAAKNIQYF.